This T cell receptor (beta chain) was obtained from a study of shared clonotypes between healthy human individuals. Study in general: For every donor, three CD4 naive, three CD4 memory, two CD8 naive and one CD8 memory plates were used.

Remarks on this clone: Its antigen is as yet unknown.

General study points: Researchers found naive subsets generally carried larger estimated richness than memory subsets.

The donors were all Caucasian adults (living in Nashville, Tennessee). The method was immunoSEQ multiplex PCR; TCRdb's version includes in-frame clones alone and lacks a portion of them. The profile shows about 2.4 million clones, approximately 94% of them singletons. With V trimmed by 0 bases and J by 1 base, 14 bases remained unmatched. The CDR3 has 20 residues. The germline V gene has CDR1 LNHNV and CDR2 YYDKDF (reference sequence). The sequence was obtained from a man aged 18 to 30 in good health. Some clones in this sample may be carry-over from other donors' samples. J is TRBJ2-3 and V is TRBV15; 9 nucleotides line up with TRBD2. The specimen was naive CD4+ T cells from PBMCs. The subset is: CD45RA+ positively selected. In DNA, the CDR3 is TGTGCCACCAGCAGAGATCCTCTTAGCTGGACTAGCGCCGGCACAGATACGCAGTATTTT. Its translation is CATSRDPLSWTSAGTDTQYF.